This T cell receptor (beta chain) was sequenced in a study of blood T cell repertoires in COVID-19. The germline V gene encodes CDR1 DFQATT and CDR2 SNEGSKA (reference sequence). CDR3 length: 10 amino acids. Clones were sequenced by immunoSEQ multiplex PCR, and TCRdb holds only the in-frame ones, with some missing. In the table there are 160,000 or so clones, around 84% of which are singletons. The chain recombines TRBV20-1 with TRBJ1-1; D not resolved. The TCR originated in a woman between 50 and 59 years old who had recovered from COVID-19. Material: PBMCs or T cells enriched from blood (not recorded which). The CDR3 is CRGENTEAFF. The CDR3 nucleotides are TGCAGGGGAGAAAACACTGAAGCTTTCTTT.